This T cell receptor beta chain stems from a study of T cell responses to AZD1222 COVID-19 vaccine. Whole-study findings and limits: Regions 160-218 and 743-854 dominated among vaccine-associated CD4 TCRs spanning spike. Compared with day 0, the breadth and depth of the Spike-specific TCR repertoire rose significantly after two doses of AZD1222.

Produced via immunoSEQ multiplex PCR; TCRdb's table is partial and in-frame only. Here the sample spans about 160,000 clones, 92% being singletons. With regard to this clone: As yet, its antigen is unknown.

The CDR3 runs 14 residues. V shed 6 bases and J shed 1 base, with 12 bases lying between them. Germline values: CDR1 MNHEY, CDR2 SMNVEV (reference sequence). The sample was peripheral blood, taken 28 days after the second AZD1222 dose. This chain links TRBV27 with TRBJ1-1; maybe TRBD1 (5 bases). This clonotype was sampled from an adult who received the AZD1222 COVID-19 vaccine. Here the CDR3 reads CASSSGTWNTEAFF. The CDR3 DNA reads as TGTGCCAGCAGCTCCGGGACCTGGAACACTGAAGCTTTCTTT.